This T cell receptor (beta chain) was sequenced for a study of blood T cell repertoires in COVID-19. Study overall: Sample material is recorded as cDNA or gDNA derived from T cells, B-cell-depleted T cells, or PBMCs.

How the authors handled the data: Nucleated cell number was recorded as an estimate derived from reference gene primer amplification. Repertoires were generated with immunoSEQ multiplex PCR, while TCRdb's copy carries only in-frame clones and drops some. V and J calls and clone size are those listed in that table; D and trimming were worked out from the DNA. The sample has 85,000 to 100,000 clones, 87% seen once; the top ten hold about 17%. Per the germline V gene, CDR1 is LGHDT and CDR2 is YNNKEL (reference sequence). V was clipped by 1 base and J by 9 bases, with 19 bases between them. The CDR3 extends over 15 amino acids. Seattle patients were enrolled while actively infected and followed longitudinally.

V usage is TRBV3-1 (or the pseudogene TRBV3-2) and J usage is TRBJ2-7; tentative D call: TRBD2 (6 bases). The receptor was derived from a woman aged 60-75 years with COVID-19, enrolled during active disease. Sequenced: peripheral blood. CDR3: CASSQGTSGPRGQYF. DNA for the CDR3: TGTGCCAGCAGCCAAGGGACAAGCGGGCCGCGTGGGCAGTACTTC.